This T cell receptor beta chain was documented in a study of T cell clonality in common variable immunodeficiency. Profiling relied on immunoSEQ multiplex PCR, and the TCRdb table lists in-frame clones only, not all of them. The repertoire yields about 43,000 clones, none seen only once; the top ten contain roughly 1.9%. CDR3 length: 16 amino acids. Germline V gene sequence: CDR1 GTSNPN, CDR2 SVGIG (reference sequence). V was shortened by 2 bases and J by 6 bases, with 22 bases between the two germline ends. This clone has ten or more counts. The observed sequence ends 3 residues before the CDR3 terminus, with the missing tail filled in from the germline J gene.

Sequencing was performed on peripheral blood mononuclear cells. This clonotype was sampled from a person aged 18 to 75 in good health. This chain uses TRBV30 with TRBJ1-1; tentative D call: TRBD1 (5 bases). The sequenced part of the CDR3 DNA is TGTGCCTGGAGTTCACGAATTAGGGGCTGGGGGGCTGAA. This gives the protein CAWSSRIRGWGAE. The full CDR3 sequence reads CAWSSRIRGWGAEAFF.